Listed here are 32 T cell receptor beta chains from one sample, sequenced in a study of cytomegalovirus exposure and HLA in healthy donors. The study ran its PCR with 60 Vbeta and 13 Jbeta primers. Method: immunoSEQ multiplex PCR; TCRdb's copy keeps in-frame clones and lacks some. The sample lists 160,000 or so clones, 75% to 90% seen once, with around 5% in the top ten. Sequencing input: PBMCs. Source of these receptors: a man under 40 in good health and CMV-seronegative.

V and J are TRBV7-9 and TRBJ2-3, with 9 bases that match TRBD1. Germline trimming cut 5 bases from V and 4 bases from J; bases unmatched to any gene: 4. CDR3 length: 14 amino acids. In germline, CDR1 is SEHNR, CDR2 FQNEAQ (reference sequence). The CDR3 spells CASSPQGAADTQYF. The CDR3 nucleotides are TGTGCCAGCAGCCCACAGGGGGCTGCAGATACGCAGTATTTT. Full variable domain (rest looked up from reference TRBV7-9 and TRBJ2-3): DTGVSQNPRHKITKRGQNVTFRCDPISEHNRLYWYRQTLGQGPEFLTYFQNEAQLEKSRLLSDRFSAERPKGSFSTLEIQRTEQGDSAMYLCASSPQGAADTQYFGPGTRLTVL.

This clone was seen just once. V usage is TRBV5-8 and J usage is TRBJ2-5; D is possibly TRBD2 (6 bases). This CDR3 region has 11 residues. Germline V lookup: CDR1 SGHTS, CDR2 YDEGEE. V gave up 3 bases and J gave up 7 bases, with 7 bases separating them. CDR3 bases: TGTGCCAGCAGCTCCGGGGGGACCCAGTACTTC. As protein: CASSSGGTQYF. Full variable domain (rest looked up from reference TRBV5-8 and TRBJ2-5): EAGVTQSPTHLIKTRGQQATLRCSPISGHTSVYWYQQALGLGLQFLLWYDEGEERNRGNFPPRFSGRQFPNYSSELNVNALELEDSALYLCASSSGGTQYFGPGTRLLVL.

The chain carries TRBV7-2 and TRBJ1-2, with D perhaps TRBD1 (6 bases). V was cut by 5 bases and J by 4 bases, with 17 bases left in between. CDR1 and CDR2 from the germline V gene are SGHTA and FQGNSA. The CDR3 contains 15 residues. CDR3 DNA: TGTGCCAGCAGCGCATACAACAGGGCGATCTATGGCTACACCTTC. This sequence encodes CASSAYNRAIYGYTF.

The J gene is TRBJ1-1, the V gene TRBV19; D gene ambiguous. The CDR3 loop spans 16 amino acids. CDR1 is LNHDA and CDR2 is SQIVND in the germline V gene (reference sequence). The V end lost 4 bases, the J end lost 0 bases, and 15 bases lay between the germline ends. DNA of the CDR3: TGTGCCAGTAGTACCACCTCCGGGGTGGTGAACACTGAAGCTTTCTTT. Translating gives CASSTTSGVVNTEAFF.

This chain connects TRBV6-1 to TRBJ1-4, with 7 bases matching TRBD1. CDR1 and CDR2 from the germline V gene are MNHNS and SASEGT. CDR3 size: 14 residues. Trimming removed 7 bases from V and 4 bases from J; junction bases left unmatched: 6. The CDR3, as DNA: TGTGCCAGCACCCACAGGGGAGGTAATGAAAAACTGTTTTTT. This codes for CASTHRGGNEKLFF.

The chain joins TRBV11-2 to TRBJ2-2; a weak D match, TRBD1 (8 bases). The CDR3 consists of 18 residues. Germline CDR1 reads SGHAT; CDR2 reads FQNNGV. V was trimmed by 6 bases and J by 6 bases, leaving 26 bases between them. The CDR3 DNA reads as TGTGCCAGCAGTTTGGTAGGGGAGGGGACAGGTCTCGCCGGGGAGCTGTTTTTT. Amino acid sequence: CASSLVGEGTGLAGELFF. Complete variable domain (other parts from reference TRBV11-2 and TRBJ2-2): EAGVAQSPRYKIIEKRQSVAFWCNPISGHATLYWYQQILGQGPKLLIQFQNNGVVDDSQLPKDRFSAERLKGVDSTLKIQPAKLEDSAVYLCASSLVGEGTGLAGELFFGEGSRLTVL.

The chain has TRBV27 and TRBJ2-1; D gene ambiguous. V lost 3 bases to trimming and J lost 0 bases, with 21 bases between them. This CDR3 spans 19 amino acids. Germline CDR1 MNHEY, CDR2 SMNVEV (reference sequence). The CDR3 loop reads CASSFTPRLLRSSYNEQFF. Here the CDR3 DNA reads TGTGCCAGCAGTTTCACCCCGCGACTCCTCCGGAGCTCCTACAATGAGCAGTTCTTC.

The chain couples TRBV28 to TRBJ1-2; no clear D. CDR1 and CDR2 from the germline V gene are MDHEN and SYDVKM. The CDR3 runs to 14 residues. Trimming left V 3 bases short and J 7 bases short, with 15 bases between. The CDR3 region has the DNA TGTGCCAGCAGTTTCCCCCCGGCGGGGTTTGGCTACACCTTC. Translating gives CASSFPPAGFGYTF.

CDR3 loop: CASSQTRQVSGINEQFF. The CDR3 DNA is TGTGCCAGCAGCCAGACCCGACAGGTTTCGGGAATCAATGAGCAGTTCTTC. The rearrangement joins TRBV7-9 to TRBJ2-1, with D possibly matching TRBD1 (6 bases). CDR3 length: 17 residues. Germline V gene lookup returns CDR1 SEHNR and CDR2 FQNEAQ (reference sequence). V lost 5 bases to trimming and J lost 6 bases, with 23 bases between them.

The V and J genes are TRBV10-2 and TRBJ1-4; D ambiguous. The CDR3 spans 14 residues. V was pared by 1 base and J by 11 bases, with 14 bases between. Germline V gene data show CDR1 as WSHSY and CDR2 as SAAADI. CDR3 region: CASSEFLPPGKLFF. DNA of the CDR3: TGCGCCAGCAGTGAGTTTCTCCCCCCGGGGAAACTGTTTTTT.

The chain links TRBV10-3 to TRBJ1-2; TRBD1 agrees at 7 bases. The CDR3 is 11 amino acids. The J segment lost 4 bases and the V segment lost 11 bases, leaving 4 bases of the junction unmatched. Germline V lookup: CDR1 ENHRY, CDR2 SYGVKD. CDR3 coding DNA: TGTGCCGTCCGGGACAGCTATGGCTACACCTTC. Translation gives CAVRDSYGYTF.

This sequence joins TRBV6-1 and TRBJ1-5; possible D gene TRBD1, 5 bases. V was pared by 0 bases and J by 8 bases, with 11 bases between. Germline V gives CDR1 MNHNS, CDR2 SASEGT. The CDR3 length is 14 residues. The CDR3 reads CASSEAARVKPQHF. Here the CDR3 DNA reads TGTGCCAGCAGTGAAGCGGCCAGGGTGAAGCCCCAGCATTTT.

This clone was observed a few times. The chain employs TRBV10-3 and TRBJ2-1; TRBD2 matches at 9 bases. The germline V gene encodes CDR1 ENHRY and CDR2 SYGVKD. The CDR3 is 15 residues long. V lost 7 bases and J lost 10; bases outside the gene matches: 14. CDR3 sequence: CAITPGLAGAGEQFF. For the CDR3, the DNA is TGTGCCATCACCCCTGGGTTAGCGGGAGCAGGGGAGCAGTTCTTC.

This clone was counted a few times. The chain recombines TRBV15 with TRBJ2-1; D uncertain. V was cut by 0 bases and J by 9 bases, with 9 bases left in between. The CDR3 covers 13 residues. The germline V gene has CDR1 LNHNV and CDR2 YYDKDF (reference sequence). DNA of the CDR3: TGTGCCACCAGCAGAGATCTGGCAAGTGAGCAGTTCTTC. Amino acids: CATSRDLASEQFF.

V usage is TRBV21-1 and J usage is TRBJ1-1. TRBV21-1 is a listed pseudogene. The CDR3 is 15 amino acids. The chain's CDR3 is CASSKYPPALGRAFF. The CDR3 DNA follows: TGTGCCAGCAGCAAGTACCCTCCTGCTCTGGGGAGAGCTTTCTTT.

The chain carries TRBV5-1 and TRBJ2-1; TRBD2 matches 16 bases. Germline CDR1 and CDR2: SGHRS and YFSETQ. V dropped 6 bases and J dropped 10; count of bases not matched to a gene: 4. The CDR3 runs to 14 residues. The CDR3 spells CASNLGLAGGEQFF. In nucleotides, the CDR3 is TGCGCCAGCAATCTGGGACTAGCGGGAGGGGAGCAGTTCTTC.

The chain's CDR3 is CATTDRGNNYGYTF. The DNA of the CDR3 is TGTGCCACCACCGACAGGGGCAACAACTATGGCTACACCTTC. The genes are TRBV15 and TRBJ1-2, with TRBD1 matching over 8 bases. The CDR3 spans 14 residues. Germline V gene sequence: CDR1 LNHNV, CDR2 YYDKDF (reference sequence). After removal of 7 bases from V and 2 bases from J, the junction contained 6 bases not matched to a gene.

CDR3 nucleotide sequence: TGTGCCATCAGTACCGGCGGGGAGCTGTTTTTT. Protein: CAISTGGELFF. The V and J genes are TRBV10-3 and TRBJ2-2; D gene ambiguous. The CDR3 sequence is 11 residues long. V was cut by 5 bases and J by 7 bases, with 5 bases left in between. From germline, CDR1 is ENHRY and CDR2 SYGVKD.

The chain recombines TRBV7-9 with TRBJ2-3, with a tentative D call TRBD1 (6 bases). CDR1 is SEHNR, CDR2 FQNEAQ, per germline (reference sequence). CDR3 length: 14 amino acids. Trimming shortened V by 4 bases and J by 11 bases, and 19 bases separated the two germline ends. The CDR3 bases are TGTGCCAGCAGCTCCCCCCTCGGACAGATAGGGCAGTATTTT. Translation gives CASSSPLGQIGQYF.

The chain employs TRBV15 and TRBJ1-4; no definite D call. V lost 3 bases and J lost 7, with 9 bases in between. Germline V gene sequence: CDR1 LNHNV, CDR2 YYDKDF (reference sequence). This CDR3 is built from 13 residues. The chain's CDR3 is CATSRGAGEKLFF. DNA of the CDR3: TGTGCCACCAGCAGGGGAGCAGGTGAAAAACTGTTTTTT.

This clone has a handful of counts. CDR3 sequence: CASSDGNQPQHF. CDR3 in DNA: TGTGCCAGCAGTGACGGCAATCAGCCCCAGCATTTT. The chain has TRBV2 and TRBJ1-5, with D uncertain. Trimming cost V 3 bases and J 2 bases, with 2 bases left between them. This CDR3 is 12 amino acids long. Germline lookup yields CDR1 SNHLY and CDR2 FYNNEI.

The chain uses TRBV9 and TRBJ2-7; TRBD2 matches 10 bases. CDR1 is SGDLS, CDR2 YYNGEE, per germline. The CDR3 has 13 amino acids. Losses at the gene ends were 3 bases for V and 4 bases for J; bases not matched to a gene: 1. The CDR3 bases are TGTGCCAGCAGCGCGACTAGCGGGTACGAGCAGTACTTC. This encodes CASSATSGYEQYF.

V and J are TRBV18 and TRBJ1-4, with D perhaps matching TRBD1 (5 bases). The CDR3 has 15 residues. Germline V gene sequence: CDR1 KGHSH, CDR2 LQKENI. Trimming took off 5 bases at V and 6 bases at J, with 16 bases between the two ends. CDR3 sequence: CASSTWTLRDEKLFF. The CDR3 DNA sequence: TGTGCCAGCTCAACCTGGACACTTAGGGATGAAAAACTGTTTTTT.

The CDR3 sequence is CASTRTSPTNEKLFF. DNA of the CDR3: TGTGCCAGCACCCGCACTAGCCCGACTAATGAAAAACTGTTTTTT. The chain combines TRBV6-5 with TRBJ1-4; D remains ambiguous. The CDR3 is 15 residues long. Germline CDR1 reads MNHEY; CDR2 reads SVGAGI. Trimming cost V 7 bases and J 2 bases, with 14 bases left between them.

The J gene is TRBJ2-1, the V gene TRBV6-5; 7 positions match TRBD1. The length of the CDR3 is 13 residues. V was clipped by 7 bases and J by 9 bases; unmatched bases: 9. From germline, CDR1 is MNHEY and CDR2 SVGAGI. The CDR3 sequence: CASTSRQGGEQFF. CDR3 nucleotides: TGTGCCAGCACGTCACGACAGGGCGGTGAGCAGTTCTTC.

The V gene is TRBV5-4, the J gene TRBJ2-1, with TRBD1 identical over 7 bases. Germline V lookup: CDR1 SGHNT, CDR2 YYREEE (reference sequence). V was clipped by 10 bases and J by 4 bases; unmatched bases: 20. This CDR3 has 17 amino acids. The CDR3 nucleotides are TGTGCCTTACACTCTGGGCTAGGGGGCACTCATTACAATGAGCAGTTCTTC. Its translation: CALHSGLGGTHYNEQFF.

The chain uses TRBV6-1 and TRBJ2-3; 7 nucleotides match TRBD2. The CDR3 contains 15 residues. Unmatched junction bases numbered 6, after V lost 4 bases and J lost 2 bases. Germline V gene data show CDR1 as MNHNS and CDR2 as SASEGT. The CDR3 loop reads CASSGASGHTDTQYF. In nucleotides, the CDR3 is TGTGCCAGCAGTGGGGCTAGCGGACACACAGATACGCAGTATTTT.

The CDR3 protein is CSVEGGSDEQYF. Written as DNA, the CDR3 is TGCAGCGTTGAGGGCGGGTCCGACGAGCAGTACTTC. The chain is built from TRBV29-1 and TRBJ2-7; TRBD2 might be the D (5 bases). From germline, CDR1 is SQVTM and CDR2 ANQGSEA. Deletions cut 3 bases from V and 5 bases from J, with 11 bases between. The CDR3 is 12 residues long.

This chain joins TRBV1 and TRBJ2-2; the D call TRBD2 from the table was never checked on the DNA. TRBV1 is marked as a pseudogene. The CDR3 has 19 residues. The CDR3 DNA sequence: TGCACCAGCAGTCAGGTTAGCGGGGGGCCCCGCAGGGACACCGGGGAGCTGTTTTTT. Residues: CTSSQVSGGPRRDTGELFF.

Concerning this clone itself: Other DNA variants within this sample encode the same CDR3. The rearrangement joins TRBV5-1 to TRBJ2-7, with D possibly matching TRBD2 (6 bases). V was pared by 4 bases and J by 5 bases, with 10 bases between. CDR1 and CDR2 (germline): SGHRS, YFSETQ. The CDR3 runs 12 residues. CDR3 protein: CASSPERDEQYF. CDR3 in DNA: TGCGCCAGCAGCCCGGAGCGGGACGAGCAGTACTTC.

The chain uses TRBV4-3 and TRBJ2-5, with D tentatively TRBD2 (5 bases). V shed 1 base and J shed 4 bases, with 13 bases lying between them. Germline CDR1 and CDR2: LGHNA and YSLEER. CDR3 length: 15 residues. CDR3 nucleotide sequence: TGCGCCAGCAGCCAAGTGTCGGGGAGTAGAGAGACCCAGTACTTC. It encodes CASSQVSGSRETQYF.

This clone was counted a few times. This chain links TRBV5-4 with TRBJ1-1; 8 nucleotides agree with TRBD1. Germline CDR1 and CDR2: SGHNT and YYREEE (reference sequence). The CDR3 has 16 amino acids. Trimming cost V 2 bases and J 10 bases; bases outside gene matches: 16. CDR3 nucleotide sequence: TGTGCCAGCAGCTTAGGTGTTGCCAGGGGGCGAGTTGGAGCTTTCTTT. It is translated as CASSLGVARGRVGAFF.